This is a list of T cell receptor beta chains from one sample in a study of Graves' ophthalmopathy and Graves' hyperthyroidism. TCRdb recomputed calls from the multiplex PCR reads with MiXCR, one row per CDR3 protein. The table has more than 1,000,000 distinct CDR3 sequences, about two fifths seen once. The sequencing input was peripheral blood or thyroid tissue (not recorded which). Receptors originate from an adult man with Graves' hyperthyroidism. Both conserved end residues are part of each CDR3. The D gene is left open where the match is weak. Only some rows state a clone size, as once, few, many or a class for expanded clones.

abundance: many
v_gene: TRBV29-1
j_gene: TRBJ1-1
d_gene: .
CDR3nt: TGCAGCGCCTCCCCGGTGGAGGACACTGAAGCTTTCTTT
CDR3aa: CSASPVEDTEAFF

abundance: few
v_gene: TRBV6-2/TRBV6-3
j_gene: TRBJ1-1
d_gene: .
CDR3nt: TGTGCCAGCAGTTACTCGACGGAGATGGCTGAAGCTTTCTTT
CDR3aa: CASSYSTEMAEAFF

abundance: many
v_gene: TRBV6-5
j_gene: TRBJ1-6
d_gene: .
CDR3nt: TGTGCCAGCAAGGTTGATAATTCACCCCTCCACTTT
CDR3aa: CASKVDNSPLHF

abundance: many
v_gene: TRBV12-3/TRBV12-4
j_gene: TRBJ1-1
d_gene: TRBD1
CDR3nt: TGTGCCAGCAGTCCTCGAGTAGGGGGCTTCAATGAAGCTTTCTTT
CDR3aa: CASSPRVGGFNEAFF

abundance: .
v_gene: TRBV7-2
j_gene: TRBJ1-4
d_gene: TRBD1
CDR3nt: TGTGCCAGCAGCACAAGACAGGGTATGGGGGCGAAAGAAAAACTGTTTTTT
CDR3aa: CASSTRQGMGAKEKLFF

abundance: .
v_gene: TRBV25-1
j_gene: TRBJ2-5
d_gene: TRBD2
CDR3nt: TGTGCCAGCCGACCGATGGGGAGGGAGTTTGGAGAGACCCAGTACTTC
CDR3aa: CASRPMGREFGETQYF

abundance: .
v_gene: TRBV28
j_gene: TRBJ2-7
d_gene: .
CDR3nt: TGTGCCAGCGGAAAGGGTAGTTCCTACGAGCAGTACTTC
CDR3aa: CASGKGSSYEQYF

abundance: .
v_gene: TRBV12-3/TRBV12-4
j_gene: TRBJ1-1
d_gene: .
CDR3nt: TGTGCCAGCAGCTACGTAACGGGGGGCAGCGGGCACACTGAAGCTTTCTTT
CDR3aa: CASSYVTGGSGHTEAFF

abundance: few
v_gene: TRBV4-1
j_gene: TRBJ1-5
d_gene: TRBD1
CDR3nt: TGCGCCAGCAGCCAAGGGGACAGAGCCAATCAGCCCCAGCATTTT
CDR3aa: CASSQGDRANQPQHF

abundance: .
v_gene: TRBV19
j_gene: TRBJ1-4
d_gene: TRBD1
CDR3nt: TGTGCCAGTAGTTTGCTACCGGGACAGGGGAGTGAAAAACTGTTTTTT
CDR3aa: CASSLLPGQGSEKLFF

abundance: many
v_gene: TRBV11-2
j_gene: TRBJ1-6
d_gene: .
CDR3nt: TGTGCCAGCAGCTTACAGGGTCATTCACCCCTCCACTTT
CDR3aa: CASSLQGHSPLHF

abundance: .
v_gene: TRBV12-3/TRBV12-4
j_gene: TRBJ1-5
d_gene: TRBD1
CDR3nt: TGTGCCAGCAGCTACAGGGCAGGGGGATCAAGCCAGCCCCAGCATTTT
CDR3aa: CASSYRAGGSSQPQHF

abundance: many
v_gene: TRBV20-1
j_gene: TRBJ1-1
d_gene: .
CDR3nt: TGCAGTGCTAGAGACTCAGGACATGCCCTTTTCGAAGCTTTCTTT
CDR3aa: CSARDSGHALFEAFF

abundance: once
v_gene: TRBV7-2
j_gene: TRBJ2-5
d_gene: TRBD1
CDR3nt: TGTGCCAGCAGCTGGGGGGACAGGGGAAAGACCCAGTACTTC
CDR3aa: CASSWGDRGKTQYF

abundance: .
v_gene: TRBV2
j_gene: TRBJ1-5
d_gene: .
CDR3nt: TGTGCCAGCACTAACCGACAGGAAGGCAATCAGCCCCAGCATTTT
CDR3aa: CASTNRQEGNQPQHF

abundance: few
v_gene: TRBV20-1
j_gene: TRBJ1-5
d_gene: TRBD1
CDR3nt: TGCAGTGCTAGAGATGGGGACAGGGGCAATCAGCCCCAGCATTTT
CDR3aa: CSARDGDRGNQPQHF

abundance: many
v_gene: TRBV20-1
j_gene: TRBJ1-2
d_gene: TRBD1
CDR3nt: TGCAGTGCTAGAGAGACCCGGACAGGGCCTTATGACTATGGCTACACCTTC
CDR3aa: CSARETRTGPYDYGYTF

abundance: many
v_gene: TRBV20-1
j_gene: TRBJ1-2
d_gene: .
CDR3nt: TGCAGTGCTAGTAGCATTGTGGGTGTCGGAGGCTACACCTTC
CDR3aa: CSASSIVGVGGYTF

abundance: many
v_gene: TRBV7-2
j_gene: TRBJ2-2
d_gene: .
CDR3nt: TGTGCCAGCAGCCCCAGGGGCCGCACCGGGGAGCTGTTTTTT
CDR3aa: CASSPRGRTGELFF

abundance: .
v_gene: TRBV7-9
j_gene: TRBJ2-5
d_gene: .
CDR3nt: TGTGCCAGCAGCCCAGGGGGGTCTGAGGGAAAGACCCAGTACTTC
CDR3aa: CASSPGGSEGKTQYF

abundance: many
v_gene: TRBV5-6
j_gene: TRBJ2-5
d_gene: TRBD2
CDR3nt: TGTGCCAGCAGCTTCTTTTTCCGGACTAGCGGCCAAGAGACCCAGTACTTC
CDR3aa: CASSFFFRTSGQETQYF

abundance: many
v_gene: TRBV2
j_gene: TRBJ2-7
d_gene: .
CDR3nt: TGTGCCAGCAGGCTGGACTCTTACGAGCAGTACTTC
CDR3aa: CASRLDSYEQYF

abundance: many
v_gene: TRBV2
j_gene: TRBJ1-5
d_gene: TRBD1
CDR3nt: TGTGCCAGCAGTAGGGACAGGGGGCCGTATCAGCCCCAGCATTTT
CDR3aa: CASSRDRGPYQPQHF

abundance: many
v_gene: TRBV9
j_gene: TRBJ2-2
d_gene: .
CDR3nt: TGTGCCAGCAGCCCGGCCTACAGCACCGGGGAGCTGTTTTTT
CDR3aa: CASSPAYSTGELFF

abundance: many
v_gene: TRBV4-1
j_gene: TRBJ2-7
d_gene: TRBD1
CDR3nt: TGCGCCAGCAGCCAAGCCTGGGGGACAGACCACTACGAGCAGTACTTC
CDR3aa: CASSQAWGTDHYEQYF

abundance: .
v_gene: TRBV5-1
j_gene: TRBJ2-2
d_gene: .
CDR3nt: TGCGCCAGCAGCTTGATCTCGGGGGATTCAGGGGAGCTGTTTTTT
CDR3aa: CASSLISGDSGELFF

abundance: .
v_gene: TRBV15
j_gene: TRBJ2-6
d_gene: TRBD2
CDR3nt: TGTGCCACGAGCAGCGGGGGGTTCACCGGGGCCAACGTCCTGACTTTC
CDR3aa: CATSSGGFTGANVLTF

abundance: .
v_gene: TRBV7-2
j_gene: TRBJ2-5
d_gene: TRBD1
CDR3nt: TGTGCCAGCAGGCGAAGCAGGGGGCTGGAGCCCCAGTACTTC
CDR3aa: CASRRSRGLEPQYF

abundance: .
v_gene: TRBV29-1
j_gene: TRBJ1-6
d_gene: .
CDR3nt: TGCAGCGTTGAACAGGGCGGTTCTTCACCCCTCCACTTT
CDR3aa: CSVEQGGSSPLHF

abundance: .
v_gene: TRBV2
j_gene: TRBJ2-1
d_gene: TRBD2
CDR3nt: TGTGCCAGCAGTGAACGGGGGGGCCTGAATGAGCAGTTCTTC
CDR3aa: CASSERGGLNEQFF

abundance: .
v_gene: TRBV19
j_gene: TRBJ1-3
d_gene: TRBD1
CDR3nt: TGTGCCAGTAGTCCGGGACAGGGGAGCGCCACCATATATTTT
CDR3aa: CASSPGQGSATIYF

abundance: many
v_gene: TRBV4-3
j_gene: TRBJ1-1
d_gene: TRBD1
CDR3nt: TGCGCCAGCAGCCAGAAGGGACAGGGTGAAGCTTTCTTT
CDR3aa: CASSQKGQGEAFF

abundance: .
v_gene: TRBV9
j_gene: TRBJ1-3
d_gene: .
CDR3nt: TGTGCCAGCGGGGAGGGCCTTAGCTCTGGAAACACCATATATTTT
CDR3aa: CASGEGLSSGNTIYF

abundance: few
v_gene: TRBV27
j_gene: TRBJ2-5
d_gene: .
CDR3nt: TGTGCCAGCAGCGCCCCCGGGGGGACCCAGTACTTC
CDR3aa: CASSAPGGTQYF

abundance: .
v_gene: TRBV19
j_gene: TRBJ2-7
d_gene: .
CDR3nt: TGTGCCAGTATCATCTTGGGGGACTCCGAGCAGTACTTC
CDR3aa: CASIILGDSEQYF

abundance: .
v_gene: TRBV4-3
j_gene: TRBJ2-5
d_gene: .
CDR3nt: TGCGCCAGCAGCCAAGATTTAGGGTGGGAAGAGACCCAGTACTTC
CDR3aa: CASSQDLGWEETQYF

abundance: .
v_gene: TRBV20-1
j_gene: TRBJ2-7
d_gene: TRBD2
CDR3nt: TGCAGTGCTAGCCGTGGGACTAGCGGGTTTTTTCCCTACGAGCAGTACTTC
CDR3aa: CSASRGTSGFFPYEQYF

abundance: .
v_gene: TRBV10-3
j_gene: TRBJ2-2
d_gene: .
CDR3nt: TGTGCCAGCACCCCCAAAGCTAACACCGGGGAGCTGTTTTTT
CDR3aa: CASTPKANTGELFF

abundance: .
v_gene: TRBV2
j_gene: TRBJ1-5
d_gene: .
CDR3nt: TGTGCCAGCAGCGATAGGGCGTCAGAGAATCAGCCCCAGCATTTT
CDR3aa: CASSDRASENQPQHF

abundance: .
v_gene: TRBV7-2
j_gene: TRBJ1-1
d_gene: .
CDR3nt: TGTGCCAGCAGCCCCCGGGGGGGAAAACTAAGGGGGACTGAAGCTTTCTTT
CDR3aa: CASSPRGGKLRGTEAFF

abundance: many
v_gene: TRBV6-1
j_gene: TRBJ1-2
d_gene: .
CDR3nt: TGTGCCAGCAGTGAAGACCCGGGACTGTCTGCCTTC
CDR3aa: CASSEDPGLSAF

abundance: many
v_gene: TRBV20-1
j_gene: TRBJ1-2
d_gene: .
CDR3nt: TGCAGTGCTAGGTTGGAGGGGGACTATGGCTACACCTTC
CDR3aa: CSARLEGDYGYTF

abundance: many
v_gene: TRBV24-1
j_gene: TRBJ1-1
d_gene: .
CDR3nt: TGTGCCACCAGCGGACGGGTTGGTGGTGTAGATGAAGCTTTCTTT
CDR3aa: CATSGRVGGVDEAFF

abundance: few
v_gene: TRBV29-1
j_gene: TRBJ1-2
d_gene: .
CDR3nt: TGCAGCTATTTCGGGGGCGATGGCTACACCTTC
CDR3aa: CSYFGGDGYTF

abundance: .
v_gene: TRBV9
j_gene: TRBJ2-2
d_gene: TRBD2
CDR3nt: TGTGCCAGCAGCCAAGATCGGGGACTAGCGGGACGGTTCGGGGAGCTGTTTTTT
CDR3aa: CASSQDRGLAGRFGELFF

abundance: few
v_gene: TRBV5-4
j_gene: TRBJ1-2
d_gene: .
CDR3nt: TGTGCCAGCAGCTTGGTTGATAACTATGGCTACACCTTC
CDR3aa: CASSLVDNYGYTF

abundance: .
v_gene: TRBV29-1
j_gene: TRBJ2-7
d_gene: TRBD1
CDR3nt: TGCAGCGTATACGACAGGGGGGCCTACGAGCAGTACTTC
CDR3aa: CSVYDRGAYEQYF

abundance: .
v_gene: TRBV29-1
j_gene: TRBJ2-5
d_gene: .
CDR3nt: TGCAGCGTTGACGGGTCGAGGCGAGAGACCCAGTACTTC
CDR3aa: CSVDGSRRETQYF

abundance: many
v_gene: TRBV9
j_gene: TRBJ1-1
d_gene: TRBD1
CDR3nt: TGTGCGTCCGGGACAGGGGGCGGAACTGAAGCTTTCTTT
CDR3aa: CASGTGGGTEAFF

abundance: .
v_gene: TRBV5-1
j_gene: TRBJ2-7
d_gene: .
CDR3nt: TGCGCCAGCAGCCCGGGGGCTAGTTCAGTCGAGCACTACTTC
CDR3aa: CASSPGASSVEHYF

abundance: few
v_gene: TRBV6-5
j_gene: TRBJ2-5
d_gene: .
CDR3nt: TGTGCCAGCAGTTACTCTTGGGGGCTGGGAGAGACCCAGTACTTC
CDR3aa: CASSYSWGLGETQYF

abundance: many
v_gene: TRBV10-3
j_gene: TRBJ1-3
d_gene: .
CDR3nt: TGTGCCATCCTGACTGCTGGAAACACCATATATTTT
CDR3aa: CAILTAGNTIYF

abundance: .
v_gene: TRBV20-1
j_gene: TRBJ1-2
d_gene: TRBD1
CDR3nt: TGCAGTGCTCGACAGAATAAGGGACAGCGAAACTATGGCTACACCTTC
CDR3aa: CSARQNKGQRNYGYTF

abundance: few
v_gene: TRBV5-1
j_gene: TRBJ2-2
d_gene: .
CDR3nt: TGCGCCAGCAGCTTGGTCCAAAAGATGAACACCGGGGAGCTGTTTTTT
CDR3aa: CASSLVQKMNTGELFF

abundance: many
v_gene: TRBV9
j_gene: TRBJ1-2
d_gene: TRBD1
CDR3nt: TGTGCCAGCAGCGGGACAGGGACCTATGGCTACACCTTC
CDR3aa: CASSGTGTYGYTF